The present entry profiles one TCR beta chain with its context. It has no known antigen specificity. No much larger clone exists at a distance of one base, and base qualities are not known. Preparation of the library involved the immunoSEQ multiplex PCR assay. For the multiplex PCR, a mixture combining 60 forward primers for TCR Vbeta segments and 13 reverse primers for TCR Jbeta segments was used. The CDR3 region of rearranged TCR beta genes was amplified from genomic DNA with a multiplex PCR assay. The Illumina HiSeq System was used to sequence the amplified TCR beta libraries as 87-base-pair reads. The source study handled its data this way. In a later analysis, tens of millions of unique TCR beta chains were counted across the 500 to 850 repertoires, and approximately 11 million of these chains were shared by at least two donors. To remove PCR and sequencing errors, raw reads were error-corrected and collapsed into unique sequences using a nearest-neighbor algorithm that merged closely related sequences. Alignment of CDR3 sequences to IMGT reference sequences was used to assign V, D and J gene segments. For a sequence to be retained, at least a six-nucleotide match to both a V gene segment and a J gene segment was required. Rearrangements were called productive when the CDR3 lacked stop codons and stayed in frame with V and J; all others were non-productive. CDR3 was defined by IMGT convention, running from the second conserved V-encoded cysteine to the conserved J-encoded phenylalanine. Sequences without an unambiguous match to a single V gene segment were excluded from the earlier analysis of several hundred of the donors. In an earlier analysis of approximately 560 of the donors, a V segment was called functional when productive rearrangements were above 56.7%, and segregating when the standard deviation between donors exceeded 5%. A statistical classification framework was developed to diagnose cytomegalovirus status using the catalog of TCR beta chain sequences. A later analysis assigned V and J genes by comparing TCR nucleotide sequences with IMGT/GENE-DB human TR gene sequences. A later analysis assigned CDR3 sequences and most-parsimonious VDJ recombination scenarios with the TCRdist pipeline. In a later analysis, every TCR beta chain was defined by the combination of its CDR3 amino acid sequence and its V-gene family, and reads without a unique V-gene family were dropped. As a way to deal with suspected cross-contamination and a sequencing artifact, a later analysis dropped nearly 600 nucleotide sequences that were highly shared and had low generation probability. For each public chain, a later analysis derived a clonal expansion index from normalized ranks of inferred template counts within each repertoire. A later analysis computed generation probabilities with a VDJ recombination model fitted to out-of-frame rearrangements, and checked the results against IGoR. A later analysis scored TCR-TCR, TCR-HLA and TCR-CMV co-occurrence with hypergeometric tests, applying a repertoire-size bias correction to TCR pairs. False discovery rates were estimated in a later analysis by permuting HLA or CMV assignments 20 times. In a later analysis, co-occurring TCRs were grouped using DBSCAN, and TCRdist sequence similarity was added for clustering within HLA-allele-positive subsets. Repertoires with fewer than 30,000 or more than 120,000 public chains were left out of co-occurrence clustering, as were about 5 repertoires with anomalous nucleotide sharing. TCRdb carries this immuneACCESS record with in-frame sequences only. Its versions omit some clonotypes, under half of them owing to an unresolved V gene in the studies checked, with the rest unexplained. The V and J calls and clone size are taken from that table; D and trimming were inferred from the DNA. The sample records 70,000 to 85,000 clones, roughly 70% of which are singletons. 7.5% to 9.5% of the sample lies in the top ten.

This sample stems from a study of cytomegalovirus exposure and HLA in healthy donors (dated by TCRdb to the late 2010s). At the level of the whole study: According to an earlier analysis of a few hundred of the donors, 200 million or so T cells yielded 117 million unique TCR beta sequences and roughly 280 Gb of sequence data. Approximately 310 gigabases of sequencing data and roughly 80 million unique TCR sequences made up an early release that covered some 640 HLA-typed donors. Of the 350 to 400 genotyped donors, 81% fell in the genetic ancestry cluster associated with self-reported Caucasian donors. The study was designed to test whether signatures of past pathogen exposure could be identified by cataloging public T cell receptors. The study used immunosequencing to profile the T cell repertoires of hundreds of subjects and linked those repertoires to cytomegalovirus serostatus. Along with the approximately 650-subject first cohort, a separate validation cohort of roughly 110 different subjects was used. To predict cytomegalovirus infection status, the study brought together high-throughput TCR immunosequencing, statistical association of individual TCRs with disease status, and machine learning. In a later analysis, previously published TCR beta repertoires from 666 donors were re-analyzed and high-resolution HLA genotyping was added so that TCR occurrence patterns could be studied. In the later analysis, no new phenotypic data were used to find candidate immune exposures; instead, reliance was placed on TCR beta sequences and their occurrence across donors. An earlier analysis of around 540 of the donors applied high-throughput TCR beta sequencing to assess whether each TCR beta V gene segment acted as functional or pseudogenic. Donor age, sex, ethnicity and CMV serostatus were compiled together with the repertoire data. A later genetic analysis used genome-wide SNP genotypes for 398 of the 666 donors, treating that subset as a discovery cohort. Every discovery cohort repertoire had been produced on one sequencing platform. HLA typing included class I and class II loci at four-digit resolution. Typing coverage differed by locus: A, B, C, DRB1 and DQB1 were typed in roughly 629-640 donors, DQA1 in roughly 500, DPA1 in approximately 610, and DPB1 in just under 480. Five DR-DQ haplotypes were treated as single units for association and clustering because of strong linkage in the cohort. Across approximately 420 genotyped donors of the cohort, an average of about 240,000 unique TCR beta nucleotide sequences per donor were sequenced, and roughly 17% of those sequences were non-productive. Study-level results and caveats: In vitro tests confirmed that three of the cytomegalovirus-associated TCR beta chains recognize cytomegalovirus antigens. Assigning TCR associations to individual alleles was difficult when HLA alleles, especially DR and DQ, strongly co-occurred. In a later analysis, most CMV-associated TCR beta chains were found to appear HLA-restricted, with HLA associations seemingly driven largely by CMV exposure. In an earlier analysis of over 550 of the donors, most TCR beta V segments were observed in productive rearrangements about 87% or about 30% of the time, broadly matching IMGT annotations. Because HLA typing was missing for some donors at each locus, association tests included only the typed subset. The study gave a list of 150 to 200 TCR beta chains associated with cytomegalovirus. It was suggested by the authors that the approach could potentially be generalized to other disease states and immunological phenotypes. Presence/absence analyses assumed roughly uniform sequencing depth across donors, an assumption that may not hold. The earlier analysis of almost 600 of the donors excluded some 15 rarely observed V segments, including chromosome 9 orphons, because counts were too low. At a false discovery rate of 0.05, a later analysis linked fewer than 20,000 TCR beta sequences to specific HLA alleles. This cohort had only TCR beta chains sequenced, and the lack of alpha or paired-chain data limited which features could be detected. A cluster of highly shared sequence variants was judged likely to be a technical artifact of the sequencing pipeline. In a later analysis, several top co-occurrence clusters were reported to appear linked to parvovirus B19, influenza, CMV and Epstein-Barr virus. A further reported finding was that TCR beta sequences accurately predicted the HLA-A and HLA-B alleles for most subjects in the first cohort. According to a later genetic analysis, donors in an Asian-associated ancestry cluster had fewer N-insertions in productive TCRs than the approximately 700-donor mean. Most TCR sequences were observed very rarely across donors, whereas some public TCRs were present in many individuals. Immune exposure information for the cohort was limited to CMV serostatus. Linkage disequilibrium might explain the correlated functional status among segregating V segments, but an unknown experimental factor could not be excluded. A later analysis found that TCR association rates varied across HLA loci, with DRB1 alleles showing the most associated TCRs and HLA-C alleles the fewest. An association between a missense DCLRE1C variant and V-gene and J-gene trimming of TCR beta chains was found in a later genetic analysis and replicated in an independent cohort. Compared with equally common non-associated chains, HLA-associated TCR beta chains in a later analysis were more clonally expanded and had lower generation probabilities. In both the original and validation cohorts, the classifier was reported to diagnose cytomegalovirus status with high specificity and sensitivity.

The cohort consisted of more than 650 healthy bone marrow donors. At the time of sampling, all cohort members were nominally healthy, though unrecorded immune exposures were likely present. The donor tested CMV seropositive and was one of the 289 seropositive cohort members. Each donor provided a peripheral blood sample, and peripheral blood mononuclear cells were used for TCR beta sequencing. Genomic DNA extraction from the blood cell samples was performed with the Qiagen DNeasy Blood Extraction Kit. Material for sequencing was PBMCs. This receptor was identified in a middle-aged man in good health and CMV-seropositive.

The CDR3 in this case is CAWISSGRSYNEQFF. DNA sequence: TGTGCCTGGATAAGCAGCGGGAGATCCTACAATGAGCAGTTCTTC. Recombination linked TRBV30 to TRBJ2-1, and 8 bases in between align with TRBD2. There are 15 amino acids in the CDR3, from cysteine to phenylalanine inclusive. The CDR3 DNA has 45 bases and is translated from base 1. Reading the germline V gene (reference sequence) gives CDR1 GTSNPN and CDR2 SVGIG. Unmatched junction bases come to 6, with V trimmed by 4 bases and J by 1 base.